These 32 T cell receptor beta chains share one sample of origin, sequenced in a study of blood T cells in healthy people across ages. Together with a sample-barcoded 5' primer, a J-beta primer mix was included in a second PCR lasting roughly 6 to 12 cycles. TCRdb redid the calling of the 5' RACE reads with MiXCR, one entry per CDR3 protein. The sample includes fewer than 2,000,000 distinct CDR3 sequences, about 39% of them seen just once. The sample taken for sequencing was blood. The receptors were gathered from a human donor in good health.

The V and J genes are TRBV4-3 and TRBJ1-5; perhaps TRBD1 as D (5 bases). Germline V gene sequence: CDR1 LGHNA, CDR2 YSLEER. Between the trimmed V and J ends, which lost 4 bases and 6 bases, there was a span of 22 bases. The CDR3 covers 17 residues. CDR3 DNA sequence: TGCGCCAGCAGCCCGACAGCGGGGCCGGCTCTATCTCAGCCCCAGCATTTT. This encodes CASSPTAGPALSQPQHF.

This clonotype was observed a handful of times. The chain uses TRBV7-8 and TRBJ2-5; D may match TRBD1 or TRBD2 (5 bases each). The end of the DNA is better explained by TRBJ2-7, so the J call may be wrong. Germline V gives CDR1 SGHVS, CDR2 FQNEAQ. CDR3 size: 15 residues. The CDR3 nucleotides read TGTGCCAGCAGCCCCCGCCGGGACCCCGTTCACGAGCAGTACTTC. This codes for CASSPRRDPVHEQYF.

The J gene is TRBJ1-1, the V gene TRBV6-4; tentative D call: TRBD1 (6 bases). Trimming pared 6 bases from V and 7 bases from J, leaving 18 bases between. Germline assignment: CDR1 MRHNA and CDR2 SNTAGT. The CDR3 length is 14 residues. The CDR3 loop is CASRRGVDGSEAFF. The CDR3 DNA reads TGTGCCAGCAGGAGGGGGGTGGACGGCAGTGAAGCTTTCTTT.

The V call is TRBV10-3, the J call TRBJ2-1, with 11 nucleotides matching TRBD2. The junction had 9 bases not matched to a gene; V was cut back by 0 bases and J by 8 bases. In germline, CDR1 is ENHRY, CDR2 SYGVKD. This CDR3 is built from 17 residues. The CDR3 DNA is TGTGCCATCAGTGAGTCGATAGCGGGGGGGCCGGGGGATGAGCAGTTCTTC. It is translated as CAISESIAGGPGDEQFF.

This sequence joins TRBV7-9 and TRBJ2-4; 7 bases align to TRBD1. Germline CDR1 and CDR2: SEHNR and FQNEAQ (reference sequence). This CDR3 has 16 amino acids. V lost 1 base, J lost 7 bases, and 10 bases stayed unmatched. In nucleotides, the CDR3 is TGTGCCAGCAGCTTAGTGGTCGGGACAGAAAGGAACATTCAGTACTTC. Translated: CASSLVVGTERNIQYF.

Points on this clonotype: One end of the junction varies from germline; a read error may be responsible. This sequence joins TRBV7-2 and TRBJ1-6; 7 nucleotides agree with TRBD1. The CDR3 covers 15 residues. The germline V gene has CDR1 SGHTA and CDR2 FQGNSA. The chain's CDR3 is CASGLLDRDNSPLHF. In nucleotides, the CDR3 is TGTGCCAGCGGCTTACTTGACAGGGATAATTCACCCCTCCACTTT.

V is TRBV12-3 or TRBV12-4 and J is TRBJ2-7; 7 bases line up with TRBD1. Trimming at V came to 6 bases and at J to 0 bases, leaving 11 bases not matched to a gene. The CDR3 is 16 amino acids. CDR3 nucleotide sequence: TGTGCCAGCAGCCCTAGGGACAGCTTAATCTCCTACGAGCAGTACTTC. Protein sequence: CASSPRDSLISYEQYF.

This clonotype has only a few counts. The J gene is TRBJ2-3, the V gene TRBV28; 7 positions match TRBD2. Germline CDR1 MDHEN, CDR2 SYDVKM. The J segment lost 6 bases and the V segment lost 8 bases, leaving 14 bases of the junction unmatched. This CDR3 contains 15 residues. The CDR3 reads CASRRGGVRVDTQYF. As DNA, the CDR3 is TGTGCCAGCCGGCGCGGGGGAGTACGCGTGGATACGCAGTATTTT.

The V and J genes are TRBV4-1 and TRBJ1-5; 8 nucleotides line up with TRBD1. The junction had 10 bases not matched to a gene; V was cut back by 1 base and J by 2 bases. Looked up from germline, CDR1 is MGHRA and CDR2 is YSYEKL. The CDR3 runs 18 residues. CDR3 sequence reads: CASSQVIQGGRGNQPQHF. CDR3 nucleotides: TGCGCCAGCAGCCAAGTCATACAGGGGGGACGGGGCAATCAGCCCCAGCATTTT.

The chain is built from TRBV29-1 and TRBJ1-1; D not certain. V lost 4 bases to trimming and J lost 4 bases, with 7 bases between them. From germline, CDR1 is SQVTM and CDR2 ANQGSEA. There are 11 residues in the CDR3. The CDR3 loop reads CSVARATEAFF. The CDR3 DNA is TGCAGCGTTGCCCGGGCCACTGAAGCTTTCTTT. Full variable domain (rest looked up from reference TRBV29-1 and TRBJ1-1): SAVISQKPSRDICQRGTSLTIQCQVDSQVTMMFWYRQQPGQSLTLIATANQGSEATYESGFVIDKFPISRPNLTFSTLTVSNMSPEDSSIYLCSVARATEAFFGQGTRLTVV.

Concerning this clonotype itself: Being one base from a much bigger clone, this may be a read error. V is TRBV29-1 and J is TRBJ2-1; 8 bases map to TRBD1. The length of the CDR3 is 12 residues. V dropped 7 bases and J dropped 7; count of bases not matched to a gene: 6. Germline V gives CDR1 SQVTM, CDR2 ANQGSEA. The CDR3 DNA follows: TGCAGCGATGGAAGACAGGGGAATGAGCAGTTCTTC. The encoded protein is CSDGRQGNEQFF.

V usage is TRBV11-2 and J usage is TRBJ1-2; 10 bases are a match to TRBD1. The CDR3 loop spans 15 amino acids. Germline V gene data show CDR1 as SGHAT and CDR2 as FQNNGV. With 5 bases clipped from V and 5 bases from J, the junction kept 8 bases outside the gene matches. DNA of the CDR3: TGTGCCAGCAGCCATACTCGACAGGGGGCGTATGGCTACACCTTC. Translation: CASSHTRQGAYGYTF.

This clonotype was counted only a few times. V and J are TRBV6-2 or TRBV6-3 and TRBJ2-7; D is undetermined. The CDR3 totals 13 residues. Trimming removed 2 bases at V and 3 bases at J, with 8 bases between. Looked up from germline, CDR1 is MNHEY and CDR2 is SVGEGT. CDR3 protein: CASSYLRLYEQYF. As DNA, the CDR3 is TGTGCCAGCAGTTACCTACGGCTCTACGAGCAGTACTTC.

The chain employs TRBV7-9 and TRBJ1-2; D remains unclear. The CDR3 has 16 amino acids. The germline V and J ends were trimmed by 4 bases and 2 bases, with 17 bases remaining between them. Germline V gives CDR1 SEHNR, CDR2 FQNEAQ (reference sequence). CDR3: CASSYAGVRSNYGYTF. The CDR3 coding sequence is TGTGCCAGCAGCTACGCCGGGGTCCGGAGCAACTATGGCTACACCTTC.

The chain links TRBV7-9 to TRBJ1-4; 7 positions agree with TRBD1. This CDR3 contains 18 residues. CDR1 is SEHNR and CDR2 is FQNEAQ in the germline V gene (reference sequence). Losses at the gene ends were 5 bases for V and 0 bases for J; bases not matched to a gene: 12. This CDR3 reads CASSPDRASASTNEKLFF. The CDR3 DNA follows: TGTGCCAGCAGCCCTGACAGGGCTAGCGCGTCAACTAATGAAAAACTGTTTTTT.

This rearrangement joins TRBV12-3 or TRBV12-4 to TRBJ2-4, with 8 positions matching TRBD1. The CDR3 has 15 amino acids. With 3 bases clipped from V and 6 bases from J, the junction kept 7 bases outside the gene matches. CDR3 sequence (DNA): TGTGCCAGCAGTTTTAGGCGAGGACAGGGAAACATTCAGTACTTC. It is translated as CASSFRRGQGNIQYF.

This clonotype was recorded a few times. The gene calls are TRBV3-1 and TRBJ2-6; weak D call: TRBD1 (5 bases). In germline, CDR1 is LGHDT, CDR2 YNNKEL (reference sequence). Deletions cut 3 bases from V and 0 bases from J, with 6 bases between. The CDR3 totals 15 residues. The CDR3: CASSQTASGANVLTF. CDR3 sequence (DNA): TGTGCCAGCAGCCAGACAGCCTCTGGGGCCAACGTCCTGACTTTC.

The V and J genes are TRBV20-1 and TRBJ1-2; D not certain. CDR1 DFQATT and CDR2 SNEGSKA come from the germline V gene (reference sequence). V lost 5 bases and J lost 2, with 9 bases in between. The CDR3 runs 12 residues. As DNA, the CDR3 is TGCAGTGCTCCCTTCGGGAACTATGGCTACACCTTC. This translates into CSAPFGNYGYTF.

This clonotype was seen more than once but under ten times. The genes are TRBV5-6 and TRBJ2-5; 8 nucleotides line up with TRBD1. The CDR3 spans 17 residues. CDR1 is SGHDT and CDR2 is YYEEEE in the germline V gene. V was clipped by 4 bases and J by 5 bases; unmatched bases: 16. The CDR3 is CASSTGWTGFSGETQYF. Written as DNA, the CDR3 is TGTGCCAGCAGCACAGGATGGACAGGGTTCTCTGGGGAGACCCAGTACTTC.

The chain recombines TRBV7-2 with TRBJ1-2; no reliable D call. CDR3 length equals 15 residues. CDR1 is SGHTA and CDR2 is FQGNSA in the germline V gene. V dropped 3 bases and J dropped 6 bases, with 17 bases sitting between them. The CDR3 is CASSLGPQEVDGYTF. In DNA form, the CDR3 reads TGTGCCAGCAGCTTGGGTCCTCAGGAGGTTGATGGCTACACCTTC.

This clonotype was counted between two and nine times. The gene calls are TRBV24-1 and TRBJ2-5, with D maybe TRBD2 (5 bases). CDR1 is KGHDR, CDR2 SFDVKD, per germline. The CDR3 loop spans 16 amino acids. Trimming took 0 bases from V and 2 from J, leaving 12 bases between them. CDR3 in DNA: TGTGCCACCAGTGATTTGCTCCGGGGTGAACAAGAGACCCAGTACTTC. It encodes CATSDLLRGEQETQYF.

V is TRBV28 and J is TRBJ2-7; D unclear. This CDR3 is 13 amino acids long. Germline values: CDR1 MDHEN, CDR2 SYDVKM. V lost 6 bases and J lost 2, with 11 bases in between. The CDR3 reads CASSPPHTYEQYF. Written as DNA, the CDR3 is TGTGCCAGCAGCCCGCCGCATACCTACGAGCAGTACTTC.

This clonotype appeared once. The V and J genes are TRBV28 and TRBJ1-1, with a possible D match to TRBD1 (5 bases). The CDR3 is 13 residues long. Trimming cost V 7 bases and J 2 bases, with 11 bases left between them. The V gene's germline CDR1 is MDHEN and CDR2 SYDVKM. The CDR3 DNA sequence: TGTGCCAGCATGCCAGGACAAAACACTGAAGCTTTCTTT. Its translation: CASMPGQNTEAFF. Supplemented by reference TRBV28 and TRBJ1-1, the full variable domain reads DVKVTQSSRYLVKRTGEKVFLECVQDMDHENMFWYRQDPGLGLRLIYFSYDVKMKEKGDIPEGYSVSREKKERFSLILESASTNQTSMYLCASMPGQNTEAFFGQGTRLTVV.

The J gene is TRBJ1-2, the V gene TRBV20-1; 7 nucleotides agree with TRBD1. Germline V gene lookup returns CDR1 DFQATT and CDR2 SNEGSKA (reference sequence). Germline trimming cut 3 bases from V and 4 bases from J; bases unmatched to any gene: 8. The CDR3 length is 14 residues. CDR3 residues: CSASRDSSSYGYTF. The CDR3 region has the DNA TGCAGTGCTAGCCGGGACAGTTCTAGCTATGGCTACACCTTC.

The V and J genes are TRBV12-3 or TRBV12-4 and TRBJ1-4; 8 nucleotides match TRBD1. The V segment lost 3 bases and the J segment 10 bases; nucleotides outside the gene matches: 4. The length of the CDR3 is 13 residues. CDR3 protein: CASSFRTGRKLFF. The CDR3 bases are TGTGCCAGCAGTTTCCGGACAGGGAGAAAACTGTTTTTT.

The sample holds a few counts of this clonotype. The chain has TRBV7-6 and TRBJ1-6; possibly TRBD1 for D (6 bases). Trimming shortened V by 1 base and J by 4 bases, and 8 bases separated the two germline ends. CDR1 SGHVS and CDR2 FNYEAQ come from the germline V gene. The CDR3 consists of 15 residues. The CDR3 DNA sequence: TGTGCCAGCAGCTTAGAGGGGGATTATAATTCACCCCTCCACTTT. Amino acids: CASSLEGDYNSPLHF.

The V gene is TRBV14, the J gene TRBJ2-1, with 12 bases matching TRBD1. This CDR3 spans 17 amino acids. Germline loops: CDR1 SGHDN, CDR2 FVKESK. The V and J ends lost 0 bases and 8 bases, in that order; junction bases with no gene match: 8. The CDR3 loop reads CASSQDTGTGGSDEQFF. The CDR3 nucleotides are TGTGCCAGCAGCCAAGATACTGGGACAGGGGGCTCAGATGAGCAGTTCTTC.

With respect to this clonotype: One junction end does not reproduce the germline sequence, and a read error may be involved. The chain employs TRBV3-1 and TRBJ2-7; TRBD1 is a possible D gene (6 bases). Germline V gene sequence: CDR1 LGHDT, CDR2 YNNKEL (reference sequence). The CDR3 loop spans 15 amino acids. CDR3 coding DNA: TGTGTCAGCAGCCGGCACAGGGTAAGCTTATACGAGCAGTACTTC. Amino acids: CVSSRHRVSLYEQYF.

J is TRBJ2-3 and V is TRBV7-2; maybe TRBD1 (5 bases). V was cut by 3 bases and J by 5 bases, with 6 bases left in between. Germline V lookup: CDR1 SGHTA, CDR2 FQGNSA. The CDR3 contains 12 residues. The CDR3 DNA is TGTGCCAGCAGCTTCAGGGTAGATACGCAGTATTTT. Protein: CASSFRVDTQYF.

The genes are TRBV14 and TRBJ1-2; no firm D call. Trimming removed 3 bases from V and 7 bases from J, with 12 bases in between. CDR1 and CDR2 (germline): SGHDN, FVKESK. This CDR3 comprises 13 residues. This CDR3 reads CASSHSRHSGYTF. The DNA for the CDR3 is TGTGCCAGCAGCCATAGCCGGCACAGTGGCTACACCTTC.

This clonotype was seen once. The junction does not match germline at one end; this may be a read error. The rearrangement joins TRBV5-6 to TRBJ2-7; the D gene is possibly TRBD1 (6 bases). The V gene's germline CDR1 is SGHDT and CDR2 YYEEEE. The CDR3 covers 12 residues. The chain's CDR3 is CVSSWTAYEQYF. CDR3 bases: TGTGTCAGCAGCTGGACAGCTTACGAGCAGTACTTC.

This clonotype was observed at least ten times. The CDR3 is CSAKTDYGYTF. The CDR3 nucleotides read TGCAGTGCCAAGACAGACTATGGCTACACCTTC. The chain couples TRBV20-1 to TRBJ1-2; a weak D match, TRBD1 (5 bases). Germline V CDR1 and CDR2: DFQATT, SNEGSKA (reference sequence). With 6 bases removed from V and 3 bases from J, the gap between germline ends came to 8 bases. This CDR3 is built from 11 residues.